These T cell receptor beta chains were read from a single sample in a study of T-cell memory formation after mild COVID-19. TCRdb re-derived calls from the 5' RACE reads in MiXCR, one entry per CDR3 protein. The data show under 700,000 distinct CDR3 sequences, with about a fifth seen just once and approximately 12% held by the top ten. Specimen: PBMCs or a T cell subset sorted from them (not recorded which). These receptors originate from an adult woman who had mild COVID-19 (a few samples of this study predate the infection). Cell type and time point are not known. The CDR3 runs from the conserved cysteine through the conserved F or W. Each record gives: clone size, V gene, CDR3 length, J gene, D gene, CDR3 protein, CDR3 DNA. D genes are given only for firm matches. Size is omitted from some rows. Given values are once, few, many or a class for expanded clones.

>-|TRBV15|16|TRBJ2-1|-
CATSSVIIRAYNEQFF
TGTGCCACCAGCAGTGTCATCATACGGGCCTACAATGAGCAGTTCTTC
>few|TRBV18|18|TRBJ2-3|-
CASSPTPAGGLSTDTQYF
TGTGCCAGCTCACCAACGCCCGCCGGAGGGCTAAGCACAGATACGCAGTATTTT
>-|TRBV12-3/TRBV12-4|15|TRBJ1-3|-
CASSLGQGSGNTIYF
TGTGCCAGCAGCCTCGGCCAGGGCTCTGGAAACACCATATATTTT
>-|TRBV28|15|TRBJ1-1|TRBD1
CASSSQGAGFTEAFF
TGTGCCAGCAGTTCCCAGGGGGCGGGGTTCACTGAAGCTTTCTTT
>-|TRBV12-3/TRBV12-4|12|TRBJ2-7|-
CASSLNFHEQYF
TGTGCCAGCAGTCTGAATTTCCACGAGCAGTACTTC
>many|TRBV18|15|TRBJ2-2|-
CASSPKVGGSGELFF
TGTGCCAGCTCCCCTAAGGTTGGCGGTTCCGGGGAGCTGTTTTTT
>-|TRBV19|17|TRBJ2-4|-
CASSPYHSPDSKNIQYF
TGTGCCAGTAGCCCGTACCACAGCCCGGACAGCAAAAACATTCAGTACTTC
>few|TRBV5-1|15|TRBJ2-2|TRBD1
CASSPVQGVTGELFF
TGCGCCAGCAGCCCCGTACAGGGGGTTACCGGGGAGCTGTTTTTT
>few|TRBV6-6|15|TRBJ2-7|-
CASSYGDISSYEQYF
TGTGCCAGCAGTTACGGGGACATTAGCTCCTACGAGCAGTACTTC
>-|TRBV7-6|15|TRBJ2-7|TRBD1
CASSLARDRGTEQYF
TGTGCCAGCAGCTTAGCGCGGGACAGGGGGACCGAGCAGTACTTC
>-|TRBV12-3/TRBV12-4|14|TRBJ2-2|TRBD2
CASSWTRDTGELFF
TGTGCCAGCAGTTGGACTAGGGACACCGGGGAGCTGTTTTTT
>-|TRBV10-3|18|TRBJ2-5|-
CAISEFPPGRVWRETQYF
TGTGCCATCAGTGAGTTCCCTCCTGGGCGGGTGTGGAGAGAGACCCAGTACTTC
>-|TRBV9|15|TRBJ1-1|TRBD1
CASSVGAGGITEAFF
TGTGCCAGCAGCGTAGGTGCAGGGGGTATCACTGAAGCTTTCTTT
>-|TRBV12-3/TRBV12-4|14|TRBJ2-5|-
CASSQTTGGETQYF
TGTGCCAGCAGCCAGACAACAGGAGGGGAGACCCAGTACTTC
>many|TRBV3-1|14|TRBJ1-2|-
CASSLGLANYGYTF
TGTGCCAGCAGCCTGGGGCTAGCTAACTATGGCTACACCTTC
>medium-sized|TRBV5-1|14|TRBJ2-1|TRBD2
CASTTSGRADEQFF
TGCGCCAGCACCACTAGCGGGAGGGCCGATGAGCAGTTCTTC
>-|TRBV7-2|12|TRBJ1-1|-
CASSSAYTEAFF
TGTGCCAGCAGCTCAGCGTACACTGAAGCTTTCTTT
>-|TRBV6-2/TRBV6-3|14|TRBJ2-2|-
CASTEQGFTGELFF
TGTGCCAGCACCGAACAGGGTTTCACCGGGGAGCTGTTTTTT
>few|TRBV28|17|TRBJ2-2|-
CASSFPGPQRATGELFF
TGTGCCAGCAGTTTTCCTGGGCCACAGCGGGCGACCGGGGAGCTGTTTTTT
>few|TRBV6-2/TRBV6-3|12|TRBJ2-1|-
CASRSGNNEQFF
TGTGCCAGCAGATCCGGAAACAATGAGCAGTTCTTC
>few|TRBV5-4|13|TRBJ2-7|-
CASSAGQNYEQYF
TGTGCCAGCAGCGCAGGACAGAATTACGAGCAGTACTTC
>-|TRBV30|14|TRBJ2-7|-
CAWSKPQREYEQYF
TGTGCCTGGAGTAAGCCCCAGAGAGAATACGAGCAGTACTTC
>-|TRBV20-1|16|TRBJ2-7|TRBD1
CSAKGGRDRSSYEQYF
TGCAGTGCTAAAGGAGGGCGGGACAGGTCGTCCTACGAGCAGTACTTC
>-|TRBV4-3|15|TRBJ1-1|-
CASSQDYVGRTEAFF
TGCGCCAGCAGCCAAGATTATGTGGGGAGGACTGAAGCTTTCTTT
>many|TRBV4-1|16|TRBJ2-1|TRBD1
CASSQQQGKGHNEQFF
TGCGCCAGCAGCCAACAACAGGGGAAGGGTCACAATGAGCAGTTCTTC
>few|TRBV7-7|13|TRBJ2-5|-
CASARRLQETQYF
TGTGCCAGCGCCAGGAGGCTTCAAGAGACCCAGTACTTC
>-|TRBV6-6|15|TRBJ2-1|TRBD1
CASSYTGGTYNEQFF
TGTGCCAGCAGTTACACAGGGGGCACCTACAATGAGCAGTTCTTC
>once|TRBV12-3/TRBV12-4|16|TRBJ1-2|-
CASSLGSSRQYYGYTF
TGTGCCAGCAGTTTAGGGTCCTCCCGGCAGTACTATGGCTACACCTTC
>-|TRBV4-3|12|TRBJ2-3|-
CASSQDMATQYF
TGCGCCAGCAGCCAAGATATGGCTACGCAGTATTTT
>-|TRBV7-6|12|TRBJ2-7|-
CASSPGANEQYF
TGTGCCAGCAGCCCCGGGGCCAACGAGCAGTACTTC
>-|TRBV6-6|13|TRBJ1-1|-
CASRARTSPEAFF
TGTGCCAGCAGAGCTCGGACAAGCCCTGAAGCTTTCTTT
>medium-sized|TRBV20-1|16|TRBJ2-4|TRBD2
CSARGTSGKEGSIQYF
TGCAGTGCTAGAGGGACTAGCGGGAAGGAGGGAAGCATTCAGTACTTC
>-|TRBV25-1|12|TRBJ2-3|-
CASSDGRVTQYF
TGTGCCAGCAGTGATGGAAGGGTTACGCAGTATTTT
>-|TRBV7-9|16|TRBJ1-2|TRBD1
CASSFSSGGLGYGYTF
TGTGCCAGCAGCTTTTCTTCAGGGGGGCTGGGCTATGGCTACACCTTC
>-|TRBV15|14|TRBJ2-7|-
CATSRDRDVDEQYF
TGTGCCACCAGCAGAGATCGGGATGTCGACGAGCAGTACTTC
>few|TRBV24-1|16|TRBJ2-1|TRBD1
CATSGWDRGVYNEQFF
TGTGCCACCAGTGGTTGGGACAGGGGGGTCTACAATGAGCAGTTCTTC
>-|TRBV5-5|14|TRBJ1-4|TRBD1
CASSVTGGREKLFF
TGTGCCAGCAGCGTAACAGGGGGGCGGGAAAAACTGTTTTTT
>few|TRBV24-1|15|TRBJ2-7|TRBD2
CATSDGPAGSYEQYF
TGTGCCACCAGTGATGGGCCAGCGGGAAGCTACGAGCAGTACTTC
>many|TRBV27|13|TRBJ1-2|TRBD1
CASSPRTGTVGTF
TGTGCCAGCAGTCCCAGGACAGGGACCGTAGGCACCTTC
>few|TRBV25-1|14|TRBJ2-5|TRBD2
CASSFHGGQETQYF
TGTGCCAGCAGTTTTCACGGGGGGCAAGAGACCCAGTACTTC
>-|TRBV6-2/TRBV6-3|15|TRBJ2-5|TRBD2
CASSYGQLAGETQYF
TGTGCCAGCAGTTACGGGCAACTAGCGGGAGAGACCCAGTACTTC
>-|TRBV7-9|13|TRBJ2-2|-
CASSPRAYGELFF
TGTGCCAGCAGCCCGCGGGCGTACGGGGAGCTGTTTTTT
>-|TRBV29-1|16|TRBJ2-3|TRBD2
CSVQAGVGFSTDTQYF
TGCAGCGTACAAGCGGGAGTGGGCTTTAGCACAGATACGCAGTATTTT
>many|TRBV7-6|13|TRBJ2-5|-
CASSYPAEETQYF
TGTGCCAGCAGCTACCCCGCAGAAGAGACCCAGTACTTC
>few|TRBV3-1|14|TRBJ2-1|-
CASSVRGLNNEQFF
TGTGCCAGCAGCGTCCGGGGGCTTAACAATGAGCAGTTCTTC
>many|TRBV25-1|14|TRBJ1-5|TRBD1
CASSESTGVQPQHF
TGTGCCAGCAGTGAATCGACAGGGGTACAGCCCCAGCATTTT
>few|TRBV19|15|TRBJ1-6|TRBD1
CASRTGTEPNSPLHF
TGTGCCAGTAGGACCGGGACAGAACCTAATTCACCCCTCCACTTT
>few|TRBV29-1|13|TRBJ2-5|-
CSVESRGQETQYF
TGCAGCGTTGAATCCAGGGGCCAAGAGACCCAGTACTTC
>-|TRBV23-1|14|TRBJ1-5|-
CASRHQGYNQPQHF
TGCGCCAGCAGGCATCAAGGCTACAATCAGCCCCAGCATTTT
>-|TRBV5-4|16|TRBJ2-1|TRBD2
CASSFPLAGGPDEQFF
TGTGCCAGCAGCTTTCCCCTAGCGGGAGGGCCCGATGAGCAGTTCTTC
>-|TRBV29-1|18|TRBJ2-5|TRBD2
CSVEVGLAGDLYQETQYF
TGCAGCGTTGAAGTGGGACTAGCGGGGGACTTGTACCAAGAGACCCAGTACTTC
>-|TRBV3-1|13|TRBJ1-3|-
CASLNGKHRALYF
TGTGCCAGTTTAAACGGCAAGCACCGGGCTCTATATTTT
>few|TRBV29-1|12|TRBJ1-4|-
CSRGLTVEKLFF
TGCAGCCGAGGCCTTACTGTTGAAAAACTGTTTTTT
>-|TRBV5-1|13|TRBJ1-5|-
CASSLAGLEPQHF
TGCGCCAGCAGCTTGGCCGGATTAGAGCCCCAGCATTTT
>-|TRBV12-3/TRBV12-4|15|TRBJ1-1|-
CASSLAEGLNTEAFF
TGTGCCAGCAGTTTAGCGGAGGGACTGAACACTGAAGCTTTCTTT
>few|TRBV19|15|TRBJ2-5|-
CASTPRLGSQETQYF
TGTGCCAGTACGCCCCGACTGGGTTCACAAGAGACCCAGTACTTC
>-|TRBV5-1|17|TRBJ2-7|TRBD2
CASSGRTSGLFSYEQYF
TGCGCCAGCAGCGGGCGGACTAGCGGACTGTTCTCCTACGAGCAGTACTTC
>-|TRBV7-9|16|TRBJ2-2|-
CASSLRYPKDAGELFF
TGTGCCAGCAGCTTACGCTATCCAAAAGACGCCGGGGAGCTGTTTTTT